This is a list of T cell receptor beta chains from one sample in a study of cytomegalovirus exposure and HLA in healthy donors. Sequencing used immunoSEQ multiplex PCR; TCRdb keeps in-frame clones, though not all of them. The sample includes roughly 100,000 clones, over 55% of them seen just once. Sequences were obtained from PBMCs. These receptors were collected from a female donor in good health and CMV-seronegative. The CDR3 runs from the conserved cysteine through the conserved F or W. A D gene is named only where the DNA matches it firmly. Rows may omit the clone size; those that give it use once, few, many or a size class.

j_call | d_call | clone_size | v_call | cdr3_aa | cdr3_nt
TRBJ1-5 | - | - | TRBV5-5 | CASSLVQGRNQPQHF | TGTGCCAGCAGCTTGGTCCAGGGCCGGAATCAGCCCCAGCATTTT
TRBJ1-1 | - | - | TRBV5-1 | CASSLQSTNTEAFF | TGCGCCAGCAGCTTACAGAGCACTAACACTGAAGCTTTCTTT
TRBJ2-2 | TRBD2 | - | TRBV13 | CASRTSGRSTGELFF | TGTGCCAGCAGGACTAGCGGGAGGTCGACCGGGGAGCTGTTTTTT
TRBJ2-3 | TRBD1 | - | TRBV6-1 | CASSEVRQGRRDTQYF | TGTGCCAGCAGTGAGGTACGACAGGGAAGAAGGGATACGCAGTATTTT
TRBJ1-2 | - | - | TRBV6-1 | CASSERGFFGYTF | TGTGCCAGCAGTGAAAGGGGGTTTTTTGGCTACACCTTC
TRBJ2-2 | - | - | TRBV5-5 | CASSLEAERELFF | TGTGCCAGCAGCTTAGAGGCTGAAAGGGAGCTGTTTTTT
TRBJ2-5 | TRBD2 | - | TRBV5-1 | CASAGREGQETQYF | TGCGCCAGCGCTGGGAGGGAAGGCCAAGAGACCCAGTACTTC
TRBJ2-7 | TRBD2 | - | TRBV27 | CASSQPVTSRSYEQYF | TGTGCCAGCAGTCAACCGGTGACTAGCCGGAGCTACGAGCAGTACTTC
TRBJ2-1 | TRBD2 | - | TRBV15 | CATSRGAGANEQFF | TGTGCCACCAGCAGAGGGGCGGGAGCCAATGAGCAGTTCTTC
TRBJ1-1 | TRBD1 | - | TRBV29-1 | CSVAQGAAEAFF | TGCAGCGTGGCACAGGGGGCGGCTGAAGCTTTCTTT
TRBJ1-2 | - | - | TRBV7-2 | CASSSSTGNYGYTF | TGTGCCAGCAGCTCCTCAACAGGCAACTATGGCTACACCTTC
TRBJ1-2 | TRBD1 | - | TRBV2 | CASNFRTGGKGYTF | TGTGCCAGCAATTTCCGGACAGGGGGCAAAGGCTACACCTTC
TRBJ2-4 | - | - | TRBV11-3 | CASSGRTKNIQYF | TGTGCCAGCAGCGGGCGTACTAAAAACATTCAGTACTTC
TRBJ2-1 | TRBD2 | - | TRBV6-4 | CASSLTSGGYNEQFF | TGTGCCAGCAGCCTCACTAGCGGGGGTTACAATGAGCAGTTCTTC
TRBJ2-2 | - | - | TRBV30 | CAWSVGVLGELFF | TGTGCCTGGAGTGTAGGGGTCCTCGGGGAGCTGTTTTTT
TRBJ2-7 | - | - | TRBV10-1 | CASKTDSYEQYF | TGCGCCAGCAAGACAGATTCCTACGAGCAGTACTTC
TRBJ2-7 | TRBD1 | once | TRBV28 | CASSWAGTGRSYEQYF | TGTGCCAGCAGCTGGGCCGGGACAGGCCGTTCCTACGAGCAGTACTTC
TRBJ2-7 | TRBD2 | once | TRBV4-2 | CASSQRLADPYEQYF | TGTGCCAGCAGCCAACGCCTAGCGGACCCCTACGAGCAGTACTTC
TRBJ2-2 | - | - | TRBV7-8 | CASSLVGGAGELFF | TGTGCCAGCAGCTTAGTGGGCGGGGCCGGGGAGCTGTTTTTT
TRBJ1-4 | - | - | TRBV18 | CASSPTGRDEKLFF | TGTGCCAGCTCACCAACAGGGCGGGATGAAAAACTGTTTTTT
TRBJ1-1 | TRBD1 | - | TRBV7-9 | CASSLSGGVNTEAFF | TGTGCCAGCAGCTTGTCAGGGGGCGTGAACACTGAAGCTTTCTTT
TRBJ2-3 | - | - | TRBV11-3 | CASSYDRPLTDTQYF | TGTGCCAGCAGCTACGACAGGCCTCTCACAGATACGCAGTATTTT
TRBJ1-1 | - | - | TRBV7-9 | CSSSLTGAEAFF | TGTTCCAGCAGCTTAACGGGGGCTGAAGCTTTCTTT
TRBJ1-3 | TRBD1 | - | TRBV25-1 | CASSDPGTASGNTIYF | TGTGCCAGCAGTGACCCCGGGACAGCATCTGGAAACACCATATATTTT
TRBJ2-3 | - | - | TRBV7-9 | CASSSQSRGTDTQYF | TGTGCCAGCAGCTCACAGAGTAGGGGCACGGATACGCAGTATTTT
TRBJ1-2 | TRBD1 | - | TRBV28 | CASTNPRPGTGVYRGYTF | TGTGCCAGCACTAACCCCCGCCCCGGGACAGGGGTTTATCGGGGCTACACCTTC
TRBJ2-5 | TRBD2 | - | TRBV27 | CASRGLAGGEETQYF | TGTGCCAGCCGTGGCCTAGCGGGAGGGGAAGAGACCCAGTACTTC
TRBJ2-7 | - | - | TRBV18 | CASSPAGSYEQYF | TGTGCCAGCTCACCGGCGGGTAGCTACGAGCAGTACTTC
TRBJ2-7 | - | - | TRBV4-3 | CASSQDLTGYEQYF | TGCGCCAGCAGCCAAGATCTAACAGGCTACGAGCAGTACTTC
TRBJ2-1 | - | - | TRBV5-1 | CASSLEAASYNEQFF | TGCGCCAGCAGCTTGGAAGCGGCCTCCTACAATGAGCAGTTCTTC
TRBJ2-1 | TRBD2 | - | TRBV30 | CAWSEGLAGGRFF | TGTGCCTGGAGTGAGGGACTAGCGGGAGGACGGTTCTTC
TRBJ1-4 | - | few | TRBV7-6 | CASSLGVIGKLFF | TGTGCCAGCAGCTTAGGCGTAATTGGAAAACTGTTTTTT
TRBJ2-7 | TRBD1 | - | TRBV30 | CAWSDTGGPYEQYF | TGTGCCTGGAGTGATACAGGGGGCCCCTACGAGCAGTACTTC
TRBJ2-2 | TRBD1 | - | TRBV7-3 | CASSLTGQGANGELFF | TGTGCCAGCAGCTTAACTGGACAGGGGGCAAACGGGGAGCTGTTTTTT
TRBJ2-5 | TRBD2 | - | TRBV7-7 | CASSSTTSGSGETQYF | TGTGCTAGCAGCTCTACGACTAGCGGGAGTGGAGAGACCCAGTACTTC
TRBJ2-3 | - | - | TRBV4-3 | CASSQDRVSGDTQYF | TGCGCCAGCAGCCAAGATAGGGTCTCAGGGGATACGCAGTATTTT
TRBJ2-7 | - | few | TRBV6-6 | CASVREFSYEQYF | TGTGCCAGCGTACGGGAGTTCTCCTACGAGCAGTACTTC
TRBJ2-7 | - | - | TRBV6-5 | CASSWLGMGEQYF | TGTGCCAGCAGTTGGCTAGGAATGGGCGAGCAGTACTTC
TRBJ2-7 | TRBD2 | - | TRBV29-1 | CSVEIRQGGYEQYF | TGCAGCGTTGAAATACGGCAGGGAGGGTACGAGCAGTACTTC
TRBJ2-1 | - | - | TRBV7-9 | CASSHPRGVNEQFF | TGTGCCAGCAGCCACCCCAGGGGGGTCAATGAGCAGTTCTTC
TRBJ2-7 | TRBD2 | - | TRBV27 | CASKREDRGFPEQYF | TGTGCCAGCAAGCGGGAGGACCGAGGGTTTCCGGAGCAGTACTTC
TRBJ2-7 | TRBD2 | - | TRBV11-2 | CASSSGLAGGYEQYF | TGTGCCAGCAGCTCGGGACTAGCGGGAGGTTATGAGCAGTACTTC
TRBJ2-7 | TRBD1 | - | TRBV19 | CASSLQGAYEQYF | TGTGCCAGTAGCCTACAGGGGGCCTACGAGCAGTACTTC
TRBJ2-1 | TRBD2 | - | TRBV25-1 | CASSEGTSGRAGNEQFF | TGTGCCAGCAGTGAAGGGACTAGCGGGAGGGCGGGCAATGAGCAGTTCTTC
TRBJ1-1 | TRBD1 | - | TRBV13 | CASSYWTGGTEAFF | TGTGCCAGCAGCTACTGGACAGGGGGTACTGAAGCTTTCTTT
TRBJ1-1 | - | - | TRBV9 | CASSVGGGAGSEAFF | TGTGCCAGCAGCGTAGGGGGGGGCGCCGGTTCTGAAGCTTTCTTT
TRBJ1-1 | - | - | TRBV28 | CASSFRGRTEAFF | TGTGCCAGCAGTTTTCGGGGGAGAACTGAAGCTTTCTTT
TRBJ2-1 | TRBD1 | - | TRBV28 | CASSGGQGAQAGNEQFF | TGTGCCAGCAGTGGGGGACAGGGGGCGCAGGCCGGCAATGAGCAGTTCTTC
TRBJ2-6 | - | - | TRBV9 | CASSVAGAGANVLTF | TGTGCCAGCAGCGTAGCGGGGGCTGGGGCCAACGTCCTGACTTTC
TRBJ2-1 | - | once | TRBV11-2 | CASSLGTLSSYNEQFF | TGTGCCAGCAGCTTAGGGACTTTGAGCTCCTACAATGAGCAGTTCTTC
TRBJ2-7 | - | - | TRBV2 | CASSPSGSYEQYF | TGTGCCAGCAGCCCCTCAGGTTCCTACGAGCAGTACTTC
TRBJ2-3 | - | once | TRBV9 | CASTLWGTTSDTQYF | TGTGCCAGCACCCTTTGGGGGACAACATCAGATACGCAGTATTTT
TRBJ2-7 | - | - | TRBV28 | CASTPWDTFYEQYF | TGTGCCAGCACCCCTTGGGACACCTTCTACGAGCAGTACTTC
TRBJ2-2 | - | few | TRBV11-3 | CASSRGGVNTGELFF | TGTGCCAGCAGTCGTGGAGGAGTTAACACCGGGGAGCTGTTTTTT
TRBJ2-7 | TRBD2 | - | TRBV28 | CASSLIGTSGELGYEQYF | TGTGCCAGCAGTTTAATCGGGACTAGCGGAGAGCTGGGCTACGAGCAGTACTTC
TRBJ1-4 | TRBD1 | - | TRBV19 | CASSIGTANEKLFF | TGTGCCAGTAGTATCGGGACAGCAAATGAAAAACTGTTTTTT
TRBJ2-1 | - | - | TRBV18 | CASSPLTDNEQFF | TGTGCCAGCTCACCACTTACAGACAATGAGCAGTTCTTC
TRBJ1-5 | TRBD1 | - | TRBV7-2 | CASSPRQGLQPQHF | TGTGCCAGCAGCCCCCGACAGGGACTTCAGCCCCAGCATTTT